Listed here are 14 T cell receptor beta chains from one sample, sequenced in a study of blood T cell repertoires in COVID-19. The repertoire was sequenced with immunoSEQ multiplex PCR; TCRdb's copy has only in-frame clones and lacks some. The data hold around 260,000 clones, with 75% to 95% observed a single time. The sequencing sample was made of PBMCs or T cells enriched from blood (not recorded which). All receptors derive from a young woman who had recovered from COVID-19.

The chain joins TRBV2 to TRBJ2-3; 12 bases align to TRBD2. The V segment lost 6 bases and the J segment 5 bases; nucleotides outside the gene matches: 12. The CDR3 loop spans 17 amino acids. Germline V gives CDR1 SNHLY, CDR2 FYNNEI. The CDR3 reads CASRLGWTSGAQDTQYF. The CDR3, as DNA: TGTGCCAGCAGGCTTGGGTGGACTAGCGGGGCACAAGATACGCAGTATTTT.

The gene calls are TRBV19 and TRBJ2-1; the match to TRBD2 covers 10 bases. Unmatched junction bases numbered 9, after V lost 8 bases and J lost 5 bases. Germline CDR1 is LNHDA and CDR2 is SQIVND (reference sequence). The CDR3 consists of 15 residues. The CDR3 DNA sequence: TGTGCCAGTCACCTAGGGACTAGCGCAGACAATGAGCAGTTCTTC. Translating it yields CASHLGTSADNEQFF. Looking up the rest from reference TRBV19 and TRBJ2-1 gives the full variable domain: DGGITQSPKYLFRKEGQNVTLSCEQNLNHDAMYWYRQDPGQGLRLIYYSQIVNDFQKGDIAEGYSVSREKKESFPLTVTSAQKNPTAFYLCASHLGTSADNEQFFGPGTRLTVL.

Only a few counts were recorded for this clone. The chain uses TRBV11-1 and TRBJ2-1, with 8 bases matching TRBD2. This CDR3 has 15 residues. V shed 5 bases and J 2 bases; nucleotides not matched to a gene: 5. Germline CDR1 is SGHAT and CDR2 is FQDESV (reference sequence). The CDR3 nucleotides read TGTGCCAGCAGCGCTACTAGCGGACCCTACAATGAGCAGTTCTTC. Amino acid sequence: CASSATSGPYNEQFF. The full variable domain, rest sourced from reference TRBV11-1 and TRBJ2-1, is EAEVAQSPRYKITEKSQAVAFWCDPISGHATLYWYRQILGQGPELLVQFQDESVVDDSQLPKDRFSAERLKGVDSTLKIQPAELGDSAMYLCASSATSGPYNEQFFGPGTRLTVL.

This chain joins TRBV19 and TRBJ1-5; 9 bases map to TRBD1. The junction had 7 bases not matched to a gene; V was cut back by 4 bases and J by 6 bases. The germline V gene has CDR1 LNHDA and CDR2 SQIVND (reference sequence). CDR3 size: 15 residues. The CDR3 region is CASSKGDREGQPQHF. CDR3 bases: TGTGCCAGTAGTAAAGGGGACAGGGAAGGTCAGCCCCAGCATTTT.

The rearrangement links TRBV6-2 or TRBV6-3 to TRBJ2-7, with 7 positions matching TRBD2. The germline V gene has CDR1 MNHEY and CDR2 SVGEGT. This CDR3 comprises 15 residues. Trimming cost V 6 bases and J 5 bases; bases outside gene matches: 13. The chain's CDR3 is CASSSVYLRENEQYF. For the CDR3, the DNA is TGTGCCAGCAGCTCCGTTTATTTGCGGGAGAACGAGCAGTACTTC.

The chain has TRBV5-1 and TRBJ2-1, with 8 positions matching TRBD2. Germline lookup yields CDR1 SGHRS and CDR2 YFSETQ. The CDR3 totals 15 residues. The trim removed 7 bases at V and 5 bases at J, leaving 11 bases unmatched. Here the CDR3 DNA reads TGCGCCAGCTCGAGGGGCGGGAGGACGAACAATGAGCAGTTCTTC. It encodes CASSRGGRTNNEQFF. Drawing the rest from reference TRBV5-1 and TRBJ2-1, the complete variable domain is KAGVTQTPRYLIKTRGQQVTLSCSPISGHRSVSWYQQTPGQGLQFLFEYFSETQRNKGNFPGRFSGRQFSNSRSEMNVSTLELGDSALYLCASSRGGRTNNEQFFGPGTRLTVL.

This chain joins TRBV29-1 and TRBJ2-5; TRBD1 matches at 7 bases. The trim removed 8 bases at V and 1 base at J, leaving 16 bases unmatched. Germline values: CDR1 SQVTM, CDR2 ANQGSEA. The CDR3 spans 16 residues. CDR3 sequence: CSSQGLDSILQETQYF. CDR3 DNA: TGCAGCTCACAGGGGTTGGACAGTATACTCCAAGAGACCCAGTACTTC. Based on the CDR3 plus reference TRBV29-1 and TRBJ2-5, the full variable domain is SAVISQKPSRDICQRGTSLTIQCQVDSQVTMMFWYRQQPGQSLTLIATANQGSEATYESGFVIDKFPISRPNLTFSTLTVSNMSPEDSSIYLCSSQGLDSILQETQYFGPGTRLLVL.

The J gene is TRBJ2-2, the V gene TRBV9; 8 positions match TRBD2. The CDR3 is 15 residues long. CDR1 and CDR2 (germline): SGDLS, YYNGEE. V lost 0 bases to trimming and J lost 5 bases; unmatched junction nucleotides: 3. CDR3 nucleotides: TGTGCCAGCAGCGTAGGGACTAGCAGTACCGGGGAGCTGTTTTTT. Amino acid sequence: CASSVGTSSTGELFF. The full variable domain, in which reference TRBV9 and TRBJ2-2 provide the parts outside the CDR3, is DSGVTQTPKHLITATGQRVTLRCSPRSGDLSVYWYQQSLDQGLQFLIQYYNGEERAKGNILERFSAQQFPDLHSELNLSSLELGDSALYFCASSVGTSSTGELFFGEGSRLTVL.

To note about this clone: At one boundary the junction diverges from the germline segment, which might be a read error. The chain employs TRBV7-7 and TRBJ2-7, with 8 bases that match TRBD1. Per the germline V gene, CDR1 is SSHAT and CDR2 is FNYEAQ (reference sequence). The CDR3 is 15 residues long. In nucleotides, the CDR3 is TGTGCTAGCAGCGCCCGACAGGGGCCCGTTGCCGAGCAGTACTTC. Its translation is CASSARQGPVAEQYF.

This clone came up once. CDR3 residues: CASRQGGLDSPLHF. Written as DNA, the CDR3 is TGTGCCAGCAGACAAGGGGGCTTGGATTCACCCCTCCACTTT. This rearrangement joins TRBV7-2 to TRBJ1-6, with TRBD1 identical over 7 bases. The CDR3 is 14 amino acids. Germline CDR1 reads SGHTA; CDR2 reads FQGNSA. The V and J ends lost 6 bases and 8 bases, in that order; junction bases with no gene match: 7.

V is TRBV28 and J is TRBJ2-2; 13 positions match TRBD2. CDR3 size: 14 residues. CDR1 is MDHEN and CDR2 is SYDVKM in the germline V gene. V was clipped by 6 bases and J by 5 bases; unmatched bases: 0. CDR3 protein: CASRLAGGTGELFF. The DNA of the CDR3 is TGTGCCAGCAGACTAGCGGGGGGGACCGGGGAGCTGTTTTTT.

This chain links TRBV19 with TRBJ2-3; D is possibly TRBD2 (6 bases). This CDR3 region has 15 residues. The germline V and J ends were trimmed by 2 bases and 6 bases, with 15 bases remaining between them. Germline V gene lookup returns CDR1 LNHDA and CDR2 SQIVND (reference sequence). CDR3 protein: CASSIQGGLGDTQYF. The CDR3 DNA reads as TGTGCCAGTAGTATACAGGGAGGACTTGGGGATACGCAGTATTTT. The entire variable domain, with the rest obtained from reference TRBV19 and TRBJ2-3, is as follows: DGGITQSPKYLFRKEGQNVTLSCEQNLNHDAMYWYRQDPGQGLRLIYYSQIVNDFQKGDIAEGYSVSREKKESFPLTVTSAQKNPTAFYLCASSIQGGLGDTQYFGPGTRLTVL.

This sequence joins TRBV5-4 and TRBJ2-5; 10 nucleotides align to TRBD2. The junction had 5 bases not matched to a gene; V was cut back by 4 bases and J by 2 bases. The CDR3 runs to 15 residues. Germline CDR1 SGHNT, CDR2 YYREEE (reference sequence). The CDR3 nucleotides read TGTGCCAGCAGCGTTACTAGCGGGGCTCAAGAGACCCAGTACTTC. It translates to CASSVTSGAQETQYF.

This chain connects TRBV7-9 to TRBJ1-2; 7 positions match TRBD1. Losses at the gene ends were 4 bases for V and 5 bases for J; bases not matched to a gene: 7. Germline loops: CDR1 SEHNR, CDR2 FQNEAQ (reference sequence). This CDR3 has 14 amino acids. CDR3 coding DNA: TGTGCCAGCAGCTACCTGGGACAGTTGTATGGCTACACCTTC. This sequence encodes CASSYLGQLYGYTF.